These 23 T cell receptor beta chains came from one sample sequenced in a study of cytomegalovirus exposure and HLA in healthy donors. PCR primers comprised 60 Vbeta and 13 Jbeta primers. Clones were sequenced by immunoSEQ multiplex PCR, and TCRdb holds only the in-frame ones, with some missing. The sample has under 150,000 clones, around 75% seen once. Material: PBMCs. These receptors were taken from a woman aged 40 to 50 in good health and CMV-seronegative.

V and J are TRBV4-2 and TRBJ2-1; 10 bases agree with TRBD2. Germline CDR1 and CDR2: LGHNA and YNFKEQ. The CDR3 length is 19 residues. With 7 bases clipped from V and 0 bases from J, the junction kept 15 bases outside the gene matches. The CDR3 DNA sequence: TGTGCCAGCACCCCCTGGGGGAGCGGGAGGGCCATCTCCTACAATGAGCAGTTCTTC. Its protein product is CASTPWGSGRAISYNEQFF.

The genes are TRBV5-6 and TRBJ2-2, with D possibly being TRBD2 (5 bases). This CDR3 comprises 16 residues. V shed 0 bases and J shed 8 bases, with 17 bases lying between them. CDR1 is SGHDT, CDR2 YYEEEE, per germline. Here the CDR3 reads CASSLERTGGGGELFF. CDR3 nucleotide sequence: TGTGCCAGCAGCTTGGAGCGGACGGGCGGAGGTGGGGAGCTGTTTTTT.

This chain connects TRBV29-1 to TRBJ1-1; D is ambiguous. V lost 6 bases and J lost 0, with 14 bases in between. Germline V CDR1 and CDR2: SQVTM, ANQGSEA. The CDR3 sequence is 14 residues long. The CDR3 loop reads CSVSISGMNTEAFF. In nucleotides, the CDR3 is TGCAGCGTCTCGATTTCCGGGATGAACACTGAAGCTTTCTTT.

The CDR3 nucleotides read TGTGCCAGCAGCTTAGAAGGAAAGGGAGCCGCTCAGCCCCAGCATTTT. It is translated as CASSLEGKGAAQPQHF. V usage is TRBV7-9 and J usage is TRBJ1-5; D ambiguous. Trimming took off 1 base at V and 6 bases at J, with 16 bases between the two ends. Germline CDR1 is SEHNR and CDR2 is FQNEAQ (reference sequence). The CDR3 loop spans 16 amino acids. Drawing the rest from reference TRBV7-9 and TRBJ1-5, the complete variable domain is DTGVSQNPRHKITKRGQNVTFRCDPISEHNRLYWYRQTLGQGPEFLTYFQNEAQLEKSRLLSDRFSAERPKGSFSTLEIQRTEQGDSAMYLCASSLEGKGAAQPQHFGDGTRLSIL.

This rearrangement joins TRBV7-9 to TRBJ2-7; D possibly corresponds to TRBD1 (6 bases). The V and J ends lost 3 bases and 3 bases respectively, with 15 bases between them. The germline V gene encodes CDR1 SEHNR and CDR2 FQNEAQ (reference sequence). This CDR3 comprises 15 residues. The CDR3, as DNA: TGTGCCAGCAGCTTGCGTCCTGGACAGATCTACGAGCAGTACTTC. This codes for CASSLRPGQIYEQYF.

The CDR3 bases are TGCGCCAGCAGCTTGCGGTCGAACACTGAAGCTTTCTTT. This codes for CASSLRSNTEAFF. The rearrangement uses TRBV5-1 and TRBJ1-1; no definite D call. Germline CDR1 and CDR2: SGHRS and YFSETQ. With 1 base removed from V and 1 base from J, the gap between germline ends came to 5 bases. This CDR3 is 13 amino acids long.

The genes are TRBV2 and TRBJ1-1; no clear D. Germline assignment: CDR1 SNHLY and CDR2 FYNNEI. With 0 bases removed from V and 5 bases from J, the gap between germline ends came to 10 bases. This CDR3 spans 14 amino acids. CDR3 nucleotide sequence: TGTGCCAGCAGTGAAGCGCGGGCGGGGACTGAAGCTTTCTTT. Translating gives CASSEARAGTEAFF.

The chain has TRBV7-8 and TRBJ1-5; TRBD1 matches at 9 bases. Unmatched junction bases numbered 7, after V lost 4 bases and J lost 3 bases. Germline V gene lookup returns CDR1 SGHVS and CDR2 FQNEAQ. The CDR3 has 16 residues. The CDR3 loop reads CASSSPGQGDNQPQHF. In nucleotides, the CDR3 is TGTGCCAGCAGCTCGCCGGGACAGGGAGACAATCAGCCCCAGCATTTT.

CDR3 in DNA: TGCGCCAGCAGTAAGACAGGCTCTAGCACAGATACGCAGTATTTT. Translated, it gives CASSKTGSSTDTQYF. The rearrangement links TRBV5-1 to TRBJ2-3, with D perhaps TRBD1 (6 bases). The germline CDR1 and CDR2 sequences are SGHRS and YFSETQ. V dropped 5 bases and J dropped 0 bases, with 13 bases sitting between them. CDR3 length equals 15 residues.

This clone was found a few times. The chain has TRBV5-1 and TRBJ2-2; 13 bases agree with TRBD2. Germline V gene sequence: CDR1 SGHRS, CDR2 YFSETQ. The CDR3 sequence is 16 residues long. After removal of 4 bases from V and 5 bases from J, the junction contained 5 bases not matched to a gene. The CDR3, as DNA: TGCGCCAGCAGCCTAGGGACTAGCGGGACTACCGGGGAGCTGTTTTTT. This codes for CASSLGTSGTTGELFF.

This clone was counted between two and nine times. V and J are TRBV4-1 and TRBJ2-3, with 15 bases fitting TRBD2. CDR1 and CDR2 (germline): MGHRA, YSYEKL. The CDR3 spans 20 residues. With V trimmed by 5 bases and J by 6 bases, 18 bases remained unmatched. CDR3: CASSTPSGTSGGPVRDTQYF. The CDR3 DNA sequence: TGCGCCAGCAGCACGCCATCCGGGACTAGCGGGGGGCCGGTGCGGGATACGCAGTATTTT.

The chain joins TRBV10-3 to TRBJ1-4; no firm D call. Germline lookup yields CDR1 ENHRY and CDR2 SYGVKD. V gave up 6 bases and J gave up 1 base, with 15 bases separating them. This CDR3 contains 16 residues. The chain's CDR3 is CAISATVSETNEKLFF. The CDR3 DNA sequence: TGTGCCATCAGCGCCACGGTCTCTGAAACTAATGAAAAACTGTTTTTT.

The V gene is TRBV28, the J gene TRBJ2-3, with D tentatively TRBD2 (5 bases). V was pared by 8 bases and J by 0 bases, with 15 bases between. The CDR3 is 15 amino acids. Germline lookup yields CDR1 MDHEN and CDR2 SYDVKM. The CDR3 region is CASGEMLPSTDTQYF. CDR3 DNA sequence: TGTGCCAGCGGGGAGATGCTCCCTAGCACAGATACGCAGTATTTT.

V usage is TRBV6-5 and J usage is TRBJ2-5, with 11 bases aligning to TRBD2. The V and J ends lost 5 bases and 4 bases, in that order; junction bases with no gene match: 6. The CDR3 length is 15 residues. The germline gives CDR1 MNHEY, CDR2 SVGAGI. As DNA, the CDR3 is TGTGCCAGCAGTCCCAACGGACTAGCGGGAGAGACCCAGTACTTC. Its translation is CASSPNGLAGETQYF.

The chain joins TRBV27 to TRBJ2-3; 10 nucleotides match TRBD2. Germline CDR1 reads MNHEY; CDR2 reads SMNVEV (reference sequence). The CDR3 has 16 amino acids. The junction had 7 bases not matched to a gene; V was cut back by 3 bases and J by 4 bases. The CDR3 DNA sequence: TGTGCCAGCAGTTTTCAAGCGGGAGGGCCTTCAGATACGCAGTATTTT. Residues: CASSFQAGGPSDTQYF.

The genes are TRBV11-2 and TRBJ2-7; 9 bases agree with TRBD1. This CDR3 is 12 amino acids long. With V trimmed by 5 bases and J by 5 bases, 1 base remained unmatched. Germline CDR1 SGHAT, CDR2 FQNNGV. This CDR3 reads CASSRDRDEQYF. CDR3 in DNA: TGTGCCAGCAGCCGGGACAGGGACGAGCAGTACTTC.

The rearrangement uses TRBV6-5 and TRBJ1-1; 11 nucleotides line up with TRBD1. This CDR3 has 15 residues. V was clipped by 5 bases and J by 5 bases; unmatched bases: 7. The V gene's germline CDR1 is MNHEY and CDR2 SVGAGI. CDR3 protein: CASSPGTGGRTEAFF. For the CDR3, the DNA is TGTGCCAGCAGTCCCGGGACAGGGGGGAGGACTGAAGCTTTCTTT.

The CDR3 coding sequence is TGCAGCGTTGTTGTAAGGGGCAGATTAACAGATACGCAGTATTTT. It encodes CSVVVRGRLTDTQYF. The V call is TRBV29-1, the J call TRBJ2-3; D is possibly TRBD1 (5 bases). Germline loops: CDR1 SQVTM, CDR2 ANQGSEA. Trimming cost V 4 bases and J 3 bases, with 17 bases left between them. CDR3 length equals 15 residues.

The chain carries TRBV6-6 and TRBJ2-1; the D gene is possibly TRBD1 (5 bases). Trimming took 6 bases from V and 0 from J, leaving 15 bases between them. This CDR3 has 16 amino acids. CDR1 and CDR2 (germline): MNHNY, SVGAGI (reference sequence). CDR3 DNA: TGTGCCAGCAGCCGAGACAGACCCAGCTCCTACAATGAGCAGTTCTTC. Translated, it gives CASSRDRPSSYNEQFF.

This clone was detected once. The chain combines TRBV19 with TRBJ1-2; D may be TRBD1 (6 bases). The CDR3 spans 14 residues. V dropped 5 bases and J dropped 2 bases, with 12 bases sitting between them. Germline V gene sequence: CDR1 LNHDA, CDR2 SQIVND (reference sequence). CDR3 in amino acids: CASSVGQWNYGYTF. In DNA form, the CDR3 reads TGTGCCAGTAGTGTCGGACAGTGGAACTATGGCTACACCTTC.

The chain joins TRBV19 to TRBJ1-1; D possibly corresponds to TRBD1 (5 bases). Between the trimmed V and J ends, which lost 7 bases and 4 bases, there was a span of 16 bases. Germline CDR1 reads LNHDA; CDR2 reads SQIVND (reference sequence). This CDR3 is 14 amino acids long. The CDR3: CASTLAGYFTEAFF. The CDR3 bases are TGTGCCAGTACCCTGGCAGGGTATTTCACTGAAGCTTTCTTT.

This chain joins TRBV11-3 and TRBJ2-2; TRBD2 might be the D (5 bases). Germline values: CDR1 SGHNT, CDR2 YENEEA. V was trimmed by 6 bases and J by 0 bases, leaving 8 bases between them. The CDR3 covers 14 residues. The CDR3 DNA follows: TGTGCCAGCAGGGGGAGTCCGAACACCGGGGAGCTGTTTTTT. Amino acid sequence: CASRGSPNTGELFF.

In this sample, this clone turned up once. The CDR3 protein is CASSLRTGGSVFYGYTF. CDR3 in DNA: TGTGCCAGCAGTTTGAGGACAGGGGGCTCTGTCTTCTATGGCTACACCTTC. V usage is TRBV27 and J usage is TRBJ1-2; 11 nucleotides align to TRBD1. Germline V gene data show CDR1 as MNHEY and CDR2 as SMNVEV (reference sequence). The CDR3 totals 17 residues. J was trimmed by 4 bases and V by 3 bases; bases with no gene match: 10.